This TCR beta chain was captured in a study of tumor and adjacent non-tumor tissue in lung cancer. Study at large: There were around 11 adenocarcinoma, a couple of squamous cell carcinoma and 1 small cell lung cancer cases. On average, productive TCRbeta reads reached roughly 4 million per sample. Study-wide points: Significantly higher TCR diversity was found in tumor than normal lung. Normal lung showed higher cumulative top 100 clone frequency than tumor.

TCRbeta libraries were built with three rounds of nested PCR, modified from ARM-PCR. MiXCR, applied by TCRdb to the multiplex PCR reads, yields one record per CDR3 protein. In the table there are fewer than 130,000 distinct CDR3 sequences, about 80% of which are singletons. The template was RNA from unsorted bulk tissue. As to this clonotype: The antigen is not known. The CDR3 end shows no conserved phenylalanine or tryptophan, and so a read error is likely.

CDR1 and CDR2 from the germline V gene are MNHNS and SASEGT. The CDR3 totals 16 residues. V lost 8 bases, J lost 0 bases, and 11 bases stayed unmatched. Sample: lung tumor tissue. This clonotype was sampled from a man aged 65 to 85 with non-small cell lung cancer. V gene TRBV6-1 combines with J gene TRBJ2-7; TRBD2 matches 9 bases. CDR3 residues: CASGKGTSSNSYEQYL. In nucleotides, the CDR3 is TGTGCCAGCGGAAAAGGGACTAGCAGCAACTCCTACGAGCAGTACCTC.